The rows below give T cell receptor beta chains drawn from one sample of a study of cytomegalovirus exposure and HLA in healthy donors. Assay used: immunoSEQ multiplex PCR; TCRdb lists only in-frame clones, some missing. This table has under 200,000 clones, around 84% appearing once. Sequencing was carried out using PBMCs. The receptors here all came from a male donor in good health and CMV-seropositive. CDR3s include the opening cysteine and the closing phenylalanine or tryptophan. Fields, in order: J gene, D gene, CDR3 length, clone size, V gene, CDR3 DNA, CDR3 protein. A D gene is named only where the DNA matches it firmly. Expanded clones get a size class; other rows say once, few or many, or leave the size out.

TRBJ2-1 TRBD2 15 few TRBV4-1 TGCGCCAGCAGCCAAGGCCATAGCGGGGCCAATGAGCAGTTCTTC CASSQGHSGANEQFF
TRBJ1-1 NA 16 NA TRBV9 TGTGCCAGCAGCGTAGGAGGGGCGGGGATGAACACTGAAGCTTTCTTT CASSVGGAGMNTEAFF
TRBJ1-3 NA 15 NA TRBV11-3 TGTGCCAGCAGCTCGTCATCGGCAGGGAGAAACACCATATATTTT CASSSSSAGRNTIYF
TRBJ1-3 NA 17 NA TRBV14 TGTGCCAGCAGCCAGCAAAACAGGGCAAACTCTGGAAACACCATATATTTT CASSQQNRANSGNTIYF
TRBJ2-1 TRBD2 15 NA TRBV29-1 TGCAGCGTTGAAGATCTAGCGGGGGCCCAAGGTGAGCAGTTCTTC CSVEDLAGAQGEQFF
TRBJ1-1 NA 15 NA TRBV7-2 TGTGCCAGCAGCAATTCGGGACTCCAGGGCACTGAAGCTTTCTTT CASSNSGLQGTEAFF
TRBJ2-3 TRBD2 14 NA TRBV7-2 TGTGCCAGCAGAGCGGGATCGGGGACAGATACGCAGTATTTT CASRAGSGTDTQYF
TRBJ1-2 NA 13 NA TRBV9 TGTGCCAGCAGTGCGGACAGCTACTATGGCTACACCTTC CASSADSYYGYTF
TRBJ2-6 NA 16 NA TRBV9 TGTGCCAGCAGCGCCCGGGTTTTCTCTGGGGCCAACGGCCTGACTTTC CASSARVFSGANGLTF
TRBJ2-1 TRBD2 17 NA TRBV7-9 TGTGCCAGCAGCTTAGTGGGAGCGGGAAGCTCCTACAATGAGCAGTTCTTC CASSLVGAGSSYNEQFF
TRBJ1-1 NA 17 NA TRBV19 TGTGCCAGTAGTATGGTCGGGGGGCGCTTAGAGGACACTGAAGCTTTCTTT CASSMVGGRLEDTEAFF
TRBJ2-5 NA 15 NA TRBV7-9 TGTGCCAGCAGCCCGAGGACGGGGTACCAAGAGACCCAGTACTTC CASSPRTGYQETQYF
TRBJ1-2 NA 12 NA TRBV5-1 TGCGCCAGCAGCTTGGCTGACTATGGCTACACCTTC CASSLADYGYTF
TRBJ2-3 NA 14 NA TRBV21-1 TGTGCCAGCGGGGTGCGGGAGCGCACAGATACGCAGTATTTT CASGVRERTDTQYF
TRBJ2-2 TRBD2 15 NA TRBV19 TGTGCCAGTGGTGCTAGCGGGATTGACACCGGGGAGCTGTTTTTT CASGASGIDTGELFF
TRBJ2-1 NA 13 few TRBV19 TGTGCCAGTAGTATGGAGGGGACCGATGAGCAGTTCTTC CASSMEGTDEQFF
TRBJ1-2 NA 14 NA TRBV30 TGTGCCTGGAGAGATTACGGACAGACCCCCGTTGGCACCTTC CAWRDYGQTPVGTF
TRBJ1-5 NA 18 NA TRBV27 TGTGCCAGCAGTTCCACCGGTGTGGCGGTTGCGAGCAATCAGCCCCAGCATTTT CASSSTGVAVASNQPQHF
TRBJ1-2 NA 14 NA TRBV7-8 TGTGCCAGCAGCCGTCTGGGGGGGAACTATGGCTACACCTTC CASSRLGGNYGYTF
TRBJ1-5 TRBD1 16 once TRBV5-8 TGTGCCAGCAGACGCGGACAGGGGGCATCTCGCGGGGCCCAGCATTTT CASRRGQGASRGAQHF
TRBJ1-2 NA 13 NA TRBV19 TGCGCCAGTAGTATGCTCGGGTTTAATGGCTACACCTTC CASSMLGFNGYTF
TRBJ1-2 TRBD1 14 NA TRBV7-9 TGTTCCAGCAGCTCGACAGGGGAAGCGTTCGGCTACACCTTC CSSSSTGEAFGYTF
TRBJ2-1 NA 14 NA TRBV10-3 TGTGCCATCAGGGGGGACTCGTCAATGAAGGAGCAGTTCTTC CAIRGDSSMKEQFF
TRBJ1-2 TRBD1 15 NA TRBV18 TGTGCCAGCTCACCACCGGGACAGGGGGCTGGTGGCTACACCTTC CASSPPGQGAGGYTF
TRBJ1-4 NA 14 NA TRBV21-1 TGTGCCAGCAGAGGGACAGGGGAGGCTGAAAAACTGTTTTTT CASRGTGEAEKLFF
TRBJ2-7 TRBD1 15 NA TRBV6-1 TGTGCCAGCAGTGAAGGGGACAGGGTTATAGTCGAGCAGTACTTC CASSEGDRVIVEQYF
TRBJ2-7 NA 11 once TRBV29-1 TGCAGCGTTATACAGGGCTACGAGCAGTACTTC CSVIQGYEQYF
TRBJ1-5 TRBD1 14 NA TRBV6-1 TGTGCCAGCAGTAGACAGGGGCAGCGTCAGCCCCAGCATTTT CASSRQGQRQPQHF
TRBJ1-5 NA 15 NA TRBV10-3 TGTGCCATCAGCGCAGGACACCGGGAGAATCAGCCCCAGCATTTT CAISAGHRENQPQHF
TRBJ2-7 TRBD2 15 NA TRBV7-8 TGTGCCAGCAGCCTAGGGGGGACTAGTCGGTACGAGCAGTACTTC CASSLGGTSRYEQYF
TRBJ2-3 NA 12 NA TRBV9 TGTGCCAGCAGCGTAGATGGGACAACGCAGTATTTT CASSVDGTTQYF
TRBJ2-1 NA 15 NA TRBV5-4 TGTGCCAGCAGCTTGGGCGGGAAGAGGAACAATGAGCAGTTCTTC CASSLGGKRNNEQFF
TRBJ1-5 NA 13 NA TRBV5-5 TGTGCCAGCAGCTTGTGGGAGAATCAGCCCCAGCATTTT CASSLWENQPQHF
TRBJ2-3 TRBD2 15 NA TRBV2 TGTGCCAGCAGTGAGTCTGGGACTACCACAGATACGCAGTATTTT CASSESGTTTDTQYF
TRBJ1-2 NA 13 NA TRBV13 TGTGCCAGCAGCTTAACAGCTAACTATGGCTACACCTTC CASSLTANYGYTF
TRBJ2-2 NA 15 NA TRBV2 TGTGCCAGCAGCCTCGGCGGGGAAAGGACCGGGGAGCTGTTTTTT CASSLGGERTGELFF
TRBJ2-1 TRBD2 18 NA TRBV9 TGTGCCAGCAGCGTAGAGCTAGCGGGACTCCCTCCCTACAATGAGCAGTTCTTC CASSVELAGLPPYNEQFF
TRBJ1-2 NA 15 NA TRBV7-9 TGTGCCAGCAGCCCGACGAAGACACGATGGTCGGGCTACACCTTC CASSPTKTRWSGYTF
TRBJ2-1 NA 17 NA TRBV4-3 TGCGCCAGCAGCCTAAGTCGAGGGCAGGCGCCGTACAATGAGCAGTTCTTC CASSLSRGQAPYNEQFF
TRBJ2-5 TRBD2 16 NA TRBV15 TGTGCCACCAGCAGCGGGACTAGCGGGAGACAAGAGACCCAGTACTTC CATSSGTSGRQETQYF
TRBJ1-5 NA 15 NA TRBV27 TGTGCCAGCAGTACCTCTCAGACAGGTCATCAGCCCCAGCATTTT CASSTSQTGHQPQHF
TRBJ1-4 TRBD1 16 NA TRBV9 TGTGCCAGCAGCGGCGGGACAGGGGGAACTAATGAAAAACTGTTTTTT CASSGGTGGTNEKLFF
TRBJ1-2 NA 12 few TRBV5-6 TGTGCCAGCAGCTTGGGGAACAGGGGCTACACCTTC CASSLGNRGYTF
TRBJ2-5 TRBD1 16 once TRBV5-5 TGTGCCAGCAGCTTTACAGGGGGAACTTTCCAAGAGACCCAGTACTTC CASSFTGGTFQETQYF
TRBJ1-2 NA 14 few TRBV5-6 TGTGCCAGCAGCCCCTCCGGGAGGTTCTATGGCTACACCTTC CASSPSGRFYGYTF
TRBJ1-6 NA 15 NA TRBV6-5 TGTGCCAGCAGTTACTACAGGGAGGGCAATTCACCCCTCCACTTT CASSYYREGNSPLHF
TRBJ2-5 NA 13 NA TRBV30 TGTGCCTGGAGTGTCGGGACATCTAAGGGCCAGTACTTC CAWSVGTSKGQYF
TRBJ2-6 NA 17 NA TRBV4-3 TGCGCCAGCAGCCAAGATCTTCGGGGCTCTGGGGCCAACGTCCTGACTTTC CASSQDLRGSGANVLTF
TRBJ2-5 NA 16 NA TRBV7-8 TGTGCCAGCAGCTTAGTTCCAGCGTCCTTACAAGAGACCCAGTACTTC CASSLVPASLQETQYF
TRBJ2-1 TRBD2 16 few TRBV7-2 TGTGCCAGCAGCTTAGTTAGCGGGGGGGCCGTTAATGAGCAGTTCTTC CASSLVSGGAVNEQFF
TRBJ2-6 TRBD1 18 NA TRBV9 TGTGCCAGCAGCGAGGGACAGGGATACTCCTCTGGGGCCAACGGCCTGACTTTC CASSEGQGYSSGANGLTF
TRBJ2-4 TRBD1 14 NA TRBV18 TGTGCCAGCTCACCAGGACAGGTACAAAACATTCAGTACTTC CASSPGQVQNIQYF
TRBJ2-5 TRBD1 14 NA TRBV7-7 TGTGCCAGCTCGCTCGGGACAGGGAAAGAGACCCAGTACTTC CASSLGTGKETQYF
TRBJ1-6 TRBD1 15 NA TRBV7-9 TGTGCCAGCAGCTCTCCGGGACAGGGTAATTCACCCCTCCACTTT CASSSPGQGNSPLHF